This T cell receptor (beta chain) was profiled in a study of CD8+CD57+ T cells in acquired aplastic anemia. Profiles of TCR beta VDJ and CDR3 were generated from a genomic DNA template. Each CDR3 protein gets one entry after TCRdb re-called the reads with MiXCR. The sample gives some 200,000 distinct CDR3 sequences, around half of which show up once; around 9.7% is in the top ten. Trimming left V 3 bases short and J 7 bases short, with 14 bases between. Germline V gene lookup returns CDR1 SGHRS and CDR2 YFSETQ. The CDR3 sequence is 13 residues long. Only patients with CD8+CD57+ cell expansion on flow cytometry were chosen for sequencing.

The rearrangement uses TRBV5-1 and TRBJ2-7; D perhaps matches TRBD1 (5 bases). The receptor was isolated from a human donor with aplastic anemia. The source material was sorted CD4+, CD8+, or CD8+CD57+ T cells (not recorded which) from PBMCs. CDR3 coding DNA: TGCGCCAGCAGCTCGCCAGGGCAGGATGAGCAGTACTTC. It is translated as CASSSPGQDEQYF.